This TCR beta chain came from a study of cytomegalovirus exposure and HLA in healthy donors (dated by TCRdb to the late 2010s). Turning to the overall study: An earlier analysis of approximately 640 of the donors reported 250 to 300 Gb of sequence data and approximately 110 million unique TCR beta sequences from roughly 180 million T cells. Approximately 300 gigabases of sequencing data and around 80 million unique TCR sequences made up an early release that covered over 550 HLA-typed donors. Of the roughly 400 genotyped donors, approximately 80% were placed in the genetic ancestry cluster associated with self-reported Caucasian donors. The aim of the study was to test whether cataloging public T cell receptors could identify signatures of past pathogen exposure. Using immunosequencing, the study profiled T cell repertoires from roughly 650 subjects and related those repertoires to cytomegalovirus serostatus. In addition to the first cohort of 500 to 850 subjects, a separate validation cohort of some 120 different subjects was used. To predict cytomegalovirus infection status, the study brought together high-throughput TCR immunosequencing, statistical association of individual TCRs with disease status, and machine learning. In a later analysis, previously published TCR beta repertoires from 600 to 850 donors were re-analyzed and high-resolution HLA genotyping was added so that TCR occurrence patterns could be studied. Rather than using new phenotypic data, the later analysis identified candidate immune exposures from TCR beta sequences and from how often those sequences occurred across donors. An earlier analysis of more than 450 of the donors used high-throughput TCR beta sequencing to judge whether each TCR beta V gene segment behaved as functional or pseudogenic. Donor age, sex, ethnicity and CMV serostatus were compiled together with the repertoire data. Genome-wide SNP genotypes for about 65% of the 666 donors were used in a later genetic analysis, which treated that subset as a discovery cohort. Every repertoire in the discovery cohort had been generated on one and the same sequencing platform. Class I and class II HLA loci were covered by the typing at four-digit resolution. The number of typed donors differed by locus: about 629-630 for A, B, C, DRB1 and DQB1; 500 to 550 for DQA1; over 600 for DPA1; and 450 to 480 for DPB1. Four to six DR-DQ haplotypes were handled as single units for association and clustering, since linkage in the cohort was strong. On average, around 230,000 unique TCR beta nucleotide sequences were sequenced per donor among a few hundred genotyped donors of the cohort, with roughly 18% of those sequences being non-productive.

What the research found in general, with its limitations: Because HLA typing was unavailable for some donors at each locus, only the typed subset was used in association tests. CMV serostatus was the only immune exposure information available for the cohort. The study gave a list of more than 150 TCR beta chains associated with cytomegalovirus. In an earlier analysis of fewer than 700 of the donors, most TCR beta V segments appeared in productive rearrangements about 87% or about 30% of the time, broadly matching IMGT annotations. Compared with equally common non-associated chains, HLA-associated TCR beta chains in a later analysis were more clonally expanded and had lower generation probabilities. Across donors, most TCR sequences were observed very rarely, whereas some public TCRs were present in many individuals. In vitro tests confirmed that a few of the cytomegalovirus-associated TCR beta chains recognize cytomegalovirus antigens. Strong co-occurrence of HLA alleles, especially DR and DQ, made assigning TCR associations to individual alleles difficult. At a false discovery rate of 0.05, a later analysis linked around 15,000 TCR beta sequences to specific HLA alleles. The earlier analysis of 587 of the donors excluded roughly 16 rarely observed V segments, including chromosome 9 orphons, because counts were too low. In a later analysis, several top co-occurrence clusters were reported to appear linked to parvovirus B19, influenza, CMV and Epstein-Barr virus. The sequencing pipeline was judged likely to have produced a cluster of highly shared sequence variants as a technical artifact. It was suggested by the authors that the approach could potentially be generalized to other disease states and immunological phenotypes. A later analysis found that most CMV-associated TCR beta chains appeared HLA-restricted, with HLA associations seemingly driven largely by CMV exposure. A further reported finding was that TCR beta sequences accurately predicted the HLA-A and HLA-B alleles for most subjects in the first cohort. This cohort had only TCR beta chains sequenced, and the lack of alpha or paired-chain data limited which features could be detected. According to a later genetic analysis, donors in an Asian-associated ancestry cluster had fewer N-insertions in productive TCRs than the approximately 690-donor mean. An association between a missense DCLRE1C variant and V-gene and J-gene trimming of TCR beta chains was found in a later genetic analysis and replicated in an independent cohort. The classifier was reported to diagnose cytomegalovirus status with high specificity and sensitivity in both the original cohort and the validation cohort. Presence/absence analyses assumed roughly uniform sequencing depth across donors, an assumption that may not hold. Linkage disequilibrium might explain the correlated functional status among segregating V segments, but an unknown experimental factor could not be excluded. A later analysis found that TCR association rates varied across HLA loci, with DRB1 alleles showing the most associated TCRs and HLA-C alleles the fewest.

As concerns this clone: Its cognate antigen has yet to be identified. Per-base qualities were not stored, and no clone one base away is much larger.

The library was made by the immunoSEQ multiplex PCR assay. For the multiplex PCR, a mixture combining 60 forward primers for TCR Vbeta segments and 13 reverse primers for TCR Jbeta segments was used. Amplification of the CDR3 region of rearranged TCR beta genes was performed with a multiplex PCR assay on genomic DNA. The amplified TCR beta libraries were sequenced on the Illumina HiSeq System as 87-base-pair reads. Per the original workflow: A later analysis tallied some 79 million unique TCR beta chains across the roughly 610 repertoires, and about 12 million of those chains were shared by two or more donors. A nearest-neighbor algorithm error-corrected the raw reads and collapsed the reads into unique sequences, merging closely related sequences to remove PCR and sequencing errors. V, D and J gene segments were assigned by aligning CDR3 sequences to IMGT reference sequences. For a sequence to be retained, a match of at least six nucleotides was required to both a V gene segment and a J gene segment. Rearrangements were classified as productive when the CDR3 lacked stop codons and remained in frame with V and J, and all other rearrangements were classified as non-productive. CDR3 was defined by IMGT convention, running from the second conserved V-encoded cysteine to the conserved J-encoded phenylalanine. The earlier analysis of around 640 of the donors excluded sequences that lacked an unambiguous match to a single V gene segment. An earlier analysis of a few hundred of the donors called V segments functional above 56.7% productive rearrangements and segregating when the between-donor standard deviation exceeded 5%. A statistical classification framework was built for diagnosing cytomegalovirus status from the catalog of TCR beta chain sequences. V and J gene assignment, in a later analysis, came from comparing TCR nucleotide sequences with IMGT/GENE-DB human TR gene sequences. The TCRdist pipeline was used in a later analysis to assign CDR3 sequences and most-parsimonious VDJ recombination scenarios. In a later analysis, each TCR beta chain was defined by its CDR3 amino acid sequence together with its V-gene family, and reads lacking a unique V-gene family were excluded. In a later analysis, 450 to 600 highly shared, low-generation-probability nucleotide sequences were removed to address suspected cross-contamination and a sequencing artifact. For each public chain, a later analysis derived a clonal expansion index from normalized ranks of inferred template counts within each repertoire. A later analysis computed generation probabilities with a VDJ recombination model fitted to out-of-frame rearrangements, and checked the results against IGoR. In a later analysis, hypergeometric tests were used to score TCR-TCR, TCR-HLA and TCR-CMV co-occurrence, with a repertoire-size bias correction applied to TCR pairs. A later analysis estimated false discovery rates by permuting HLA or CMV assignments 20 times. In a later analysis, co-occurring TCRs were grouped using DBSCAN, and TCRdist sequence similarity was added for clustering within HLA-allele-positive subsets. Repertoires with fewer than 30,000 or more than 120,000 public chains, plus five repertoires with anomalous nucleotide sharing, were excluded from co-occurrence clustering. In its TCRdb copy, this immuneACCESS table keeps in-frame sequences only and misses some clones. Where compared with another copy, unresolved V genes explain less than half of these, and the others have no known cause. Clone size and the V and J calls come from that table; the DNA yielded D and trimming. The sample yields about 120,000 clones; around 81% were counted once. 2% to 2.5% of the sample is taken by the ten largest.

The cohort was made up of roughly 670 healthy bone marrow donors. Cohort members were all nominally healthy when sampled, although unrecorded immune exposures were likely present. The donor was CMV seronegative and was included in the group of under 450 seronegative cohort members. Every donor gave a peripheral blood sample, and the peripheral blood mononuclear cells from that sample were used for TCR beta sequencing. The Qiagen DNeasy Blood Extraction Kit was used to extract genomic DNA from the blood cell samples. The source of this sequence is a woman between 40 and 55 years old in good health and CMV-seronegative. The sample was PBMCs.

The DNA sequence is TGTGCCAGCAGTTCCGACAGGGGGAAGGCGACCCAGTACTTC. This sequence encodes CASSSDRGKATQYF. The rearrangement joined TRBV6-1 to TRBJ2-5; TRBD1 aligns with 9 central bases. From the germline V gene, CDR1 is MNHNS and CDR2 is SASEGT. V is pruned by 5 bases and J by 7 bases, leaving 8 bases of the junction without a gene match. The cysteine opens and the phenylalanine closes a CDR3 of 14 amino acids. Of all the DNA, just the CDR3 is kept, 42 bases in frame from base 1.